This TCR beta chain was sequenced during a study of blood T cell repertoires in COVID-19. Study-level background: Italy, Spain and the United States were the sources of the convalescent and acute COVID-19 samples. The cDNA or gDNA used as material had been derived from T cells, B-cell-depleted T cells, or PBMCs.

Methods used by the authors: The assay estimated nucleated cells by amplifying reference gene primers. Some clones are missing from TCRdb's copy, which holds only in-frame ones; the method was immunoSEQ multiplex PCR. Clonal size and the V and J genes are those of that table, whereas D and trimming came from the DNA. This repertoire shows 90,000 to 120,000 clones, approximately 79% found once; its top ten account for roughly 20%. The count of this clone is one. This CDR3 is 14 amino acids long. V was clipped by 2 bases and J by 7 bases; unmatched bases: 6. Germline CDR1 and CDR2: MDHEN and SYDVKM. The genes are TRBV28 and TRBJ1-2; 8 nucleotides agree with TRBD1. Sample: peripheral blood. This TCR was sampled from a man between 65 and 85 years old with active or convalescent COVID-19. This CDR3 is CASSLKPGGFGYTF. DNA of the CDR3: TGTGCCAGCAGTTTAAAACCAGGGGGCTTTGGCTACACCTTC.